This section outlines one TCR beta chain sequence together with its context. In the study's own analysis: Amplified reference gene primers provided the basis for estimating nucleated cell counts. The data were produced by immunoSEQ multiplex PCR, yet TCRdb's version contains in-frame clones alone and is incomplete. That table gives V, J and clone size, and the DNA gave D and trimming. The sample carries approximately 50,000 clones, approximately 85% recorded once. The entry originates in a study of blood T cell repertoires in COVID-19. For the study at large: Collection of acute and convalescent COVID-19 samples took place in the United States, Italy and Spain.

Germline CDR1 MNHEY, CDR2 SVGAGI. V was clipped by 6 bases and J by 4 bases; unmatched bases: 7. The CDR3 is made up of 14 amino acids. This TCR was sampled from a human donor in a cohort sampled during active COVID-19. Sequenced: peripheral blood. The V and J genes are TRBV6-5 and TRBJ1-2, with TRBD1 matching over 8 bases. The CDR3 nucleotides are TGTGCCAGCAGCCCGGACAGGGTGGCCTATGGCTACACCTTC. Residues: CASSPDRVAYGYTF.